This T cell receptor beta chain appears in the sequencing data of a study of blood T cells in healthy people across ages. In terms of origin and age, donors were healthy Caucasian individuals from Russia aged 6 to 90. Primers used in a second PCR of roughly 6 to 11 cycles were a sample-barcoded 5' primer and a J-beta primer mix. MiXCR, applied by TCRdb to the 5' RACE reads, yields one record per CDR3 protein. The sample records around 710,000 distinct CDR3 sequences, roughly 41% being singletons. The CDR3 totals 14 residues. Trimming took off 0 bases at V and 10 bases at J, with 10 bases between the two ends. Germline lookup yields CDR1 KGHSH and CDR2 LQKENI. In its sample, this clonotype was seen a few times.

Sequencing was done on a sample of blood. This clonotype originated in a woman aged 55 to 70 in good health. The genes are TRBV18 and TRBJ1-6, with D perhaps TRBD1 (6 bases). The CDR3 region has the DNA TGTGCCAGCTCACCACCGAACAGGGACTCACCCCTCCACTTT. Amino acids: CASSPPNRDSPLHF. Together with reference TRBV18 and TRBJ1-6, the CDR3 gives the full variable domain: NAGVMQNPRHLVRRRGQEARLRCSPMKGHSHVYWYRQLPEEGLKFMVYLQKENIIDESGMPKERFSAEFPKEGPSILRIQQVVRGDSAAYFCASSPPNRDSPLHFGNGTRLTVT.